The subject of this entry is one T cell receptor (beta chain). Its antigen specificity is not known. Base qualities are not at hand, and no much larger clone is one base apart. The method was the immunoSEQ multiplex PCR assay. In most patients, genomic DNA was isolated using the Qiagen DNeasy Blood and Tissue Kit and sent frozen to Adaptive Biotechnologies for TCR sequencing. Adaptive Biotechnologies carried out high-throughput TCR-beta CDR3 sequencing of genomic DNA for most patients. The study's own analysis went as follows. TCR sequencing data were retrieved from Adaptive's ImmunoSEQ software for some 17 patients, whereas a few other patients were processed with MiXCR and VDJtools. To correct CD4 versus CD8 sorting errors, any sequence found in both subsets at a frequency ratio below 5:1 was removed. CDR3 nucleotide sequences shared between donor and recipient were removed because the origin of such sequences could not be assigned. To be classed as alloreactive, a clone needed at least 2-fold expansion over unstimulated cells and a minimum CFSE-low frequency of 0.002% (template counts) or 0.001% (read counts). Clones detected in sequenced pre-transplant spleen, lymph node, or MLR CFSE-low populations of the donor or recipient were defined as mappable. Cumulative frequency of alloreactive clones was calculated as a percentage of all sequences weighted by copy number. What TCRdb holds here is the immuneACCESS table cut down to in-frame rearrangements. Part of the clones is not present; checked against another copy, under half of the missing clones reflect an unresolved V gene, and the others are unexplained. V and J calls and clone size are as listed in that table; D and trimming were resolved from the DNA. Here the sample has 90,000 to 130,000 clones; 85% to 95% occur a single time. Approximately 1% of the sample is held by the ten biggest clonotypes.

These data come from a study of graft-versus-host responses after intestinal transplantation (dated by TCRdb to the early 2020s). In the study overall: The transplants that recipients got were multivisceral, liver-intestinal, or isolated intestinal. Alloreactive clones were identified by sequencing pre-transplant mixed lymphocyte reaction products and comparing these products with unstimulated pre-transplant donor and recipient T cells. The cohort enrolled around 25 intestinal transplant recipients including one retransplant, and a few patients lacking pretransplant specimens were excluded. A peak of at least 4% donor T cells among recipient peripheral blood mononuclear cells was the definition used for donor T cell macrochimerism. Rather than going through the commercial service, samples from a few later patients were sequenced in-house on an Illumina MiSeq and processed with MiXCR. After intestinal transplantation, graft-versus-host and host-versus-graft alloreactive T cell clones in the graft, circulation and bone marrow were tracked using bulk TCR-beta CDR3 sequencing. All recipients received anti-thymocyte globulin induction followed by maintenance tacrolimus and steroids for 3 to 4 years.

The time point label of this sample denotes: cells obtained before transplantation from donor or recipient. CD3+CD4+ and CD3+CD8+ populations were FACS-sorted from unstimulated pre-transplant donor and recipient cells taken from spleen or lymph nodes. The germline V gene yields SGHVS for CDR1 and FQNEAQ for CDR2. Reading from cysteine to phenylalanine, the CDR3 counts 12 amino acids. Solely the CDR3 DNA is kept, with 36 bases framed from the first base. V is cut back by 5 bases and J by 6 bases, with 3 bases in the junction unmatched. Study-level results and caveats: In the allografts of patients with donor T cell macrochimerism, GvH to HvG T cell clonal ratios were high. GvH clones turned up in recipient bone marrow, with some appearing earlier in ileal mucosa or blood, a pattern consistent with an intestinal mucosal origin. Early after transplant, peak levels of circulating GvH clones were found to be associated with declines in HvG clones. Conclusions were limited by the relatively low number and heterogeneity of intestinal transplant patients.

The V and J genes are TRBV7-8 and TRBJ2-7; TRBD1 agrees with 8 junctional bases. The sample in question was unstimulated CD8+ T cells sorted from spleen or lymph node cells, obtained before transplant. The source of this sequence is a human donor who was the organ donor for an intestinal transplant. The CDR3 reads CASSMTGAEQYF. The bases are TGTGCCAGCAGCATGACAGGGGCCGAGCAGTACTTC.